A single sample is the source of the 14 T cell receptor beta chains below, sequenced in a study of blood T cells in healthy people across ages. Alongside a J-beta primer mix, a sample-barcoded 5' primer served in a second PCR lasting roughly 7 to 11 cycles. TCRdb redid the calling of the 5' RACE reads with MiXCR, one entry per CDR3 protein. The data contain fewer than 750,000 distinct CDR3 sequences, under 65% of them singletons. Sequenced: blood. All receptors come from an elderly woman in good health.

The chain links TRBV20-1 to TRBJ2-1; D is perhaps TRBD1 (5 bases). The length of the CDR3 is 13 residues. Germline CDR1 DFQATT, CDR2 SNEGSKA (reference sequence). The germline V and J ends were trimmed by 3 bases and 2 bases, with 8 bases remaining between them. As DNA, the CDR3 is TGCAGTGCTAGTGTCAGGGCCTACAATGAGCAGTTCTTC. Translated, it gives CSASVRAYNEQFF.

The sample holds one count of this clonotype. A read error may be the cause here, since a much bigger clone is one base away. V is TRBV12-3 or TRBV12-4 and J is TRBJ2-3; 7 bases are a match to TRBD2. After removal of 2 bases from V and 5 bases from J, the junction contained 13 bases not matched to a gene. The CDR3 extends over 17 amino acids. In DNA, the CDR3 is TGTGCCAGCAGTTTAATTATGAGTGGGGAGGGCAGAGATACGCAGTATTTT. As protein: CASSLIMSGEGRDTQYF.

This clonotype was found once. The chain links TRBV15 to TRBJ2-4, with a weak D call TRBD1 (6 bases). TRBJ2-7 matches the DNA end more closely, so the J call is doubtful. The CDR3 is made up of 15 amino acids. Germline V lookup: CDR1 LNHNV, CDR2 YYDKDF (reference sequence). CDR3 bases: TGTGCCACCAGCAGGCAGGGGTCGAAATCCTACGAGCAGTACTTC. Translating it yields CATSRQGSKSYEQYF.

This clonotype was counted a single time. The chain combines TRBV29-1 with TRBJ1-2; D not certain. The CDR3 runs to 12 residues. V lost 0 bases and J 4 bases, leaving 6 bases between the germline ends. Germline V gives CDR1 SQVTM, CDR2 ANQGSEA. The CDR3 is CSVEEVIYGYTF. CDR3 nucleotide sequence: TGCAGCGTTGAAGAAGTTATCTATGGCTACACCTTC.

This chain links TRBV11-2 with TRBJ2-5, with TRBD2 as a possible D gene (7 bases). CDR3 size: 16 residues. Germline-derived CDR1 and CDR2 are SGHAT and FQNNGV. The V end was cut by 3 bases, the J end by 0 bases, with 14 bases between. The CDR3, as DNA: TGTGCCAGCAGCTTTGGCGAGGGGGGGCACCAAGAGACCCAGTACTTC. This codes for CASSFGEGGHQETQYF.

This clonotype occurred a few times. The chain combines TRBV5-1 with TRBJ2-2, with D possibly being TRBD1 (5 bases). V lost 3 bases and J 4 bases, leaving 13 bases between the germline ends. This CDR3 has 15 residues. CDR1 SGHRS and CDR2 YFSETQ come from the germline V gene. CDR3 bases: TGCGCCAGCAGCTCGGCTCCTGACAGCACCGGGGAGCTGTTTTTT. Encoded protein: CASSSAPDSTGELFF. Complete variable domain (other parts from reference TRBV5-1 and TRBJ2-2): KAGVTQTPRYLIKTRGQQVTLSCSPISGHRSVSWYQQTPGQGLQFLFEYFSETQRNKGNFPGRFSGRQFSNSRSEMNVSTLELGDSALYLCASSSAPDSTGELFFGEGSRLTVL.

The V gene is TRBV20-1, the J gene TRBJ2-3, with a weak D call TRBD1 (5 bases). V lost 5 bases and J lost 7, with 13 bases in between. The CDR3 sequence is 12 residues long. Germline V gene data show CDR1 as DFQATT and CDR2 as SNEGSKA (reference sequence). The CDR3 sequence is CSALGPPNTQYF. The CDR3 nucleotides read TGCAGTGCTCTGGGGCCTCCGAATACGCAGTATTTT.

The chain carries TRBV12-3 or TRBV12-4 and TRBJ1-1; D is undetermined. Trimming left V 5 bases short and J 4 bases short, with 11 bases between. This CDR3 comprises 13 residues. CDR3 protein: CASSTKLRTEAFF. The DNA for the CDR3 is TGTGCCAGCAGTACAAAATTACGCACTGAAGCTTTCTTT.

The rearrangement links TRBV2 to TRBJ2-3; unclear D gene. Per germline, CDR1 SNHLY and CDR2 FYNNEI. This CDR3 contains 14 residues. Trimming removed 4 bases at V and 4 bases at J, with 12 bases between. CDR3 DNA sequence: TGTGCCAGCAGTGGACTCGGAGTCGCAGATACGCAGTATTTT. Protein product: CASSGLGVADTQYF.

Regarding this clonotype: A much larger clone is a single base away; this may be a read error. This chain's CDR3 is CASSSRNRYYEQYF. The CDR3 nucleotides read TGTGCTAGCAGCTCCCGGAACAGGTATTACGAGCAGTACTTC. The chain is built from TRBV7-7 and TRBJ2-7; maybe TRBD1 (5 bases). Germline values: CDR1 SSHAT, CDR2 FNYEAQ (reference sequence). This CDR3 comprises 14 residues. Full variable domain (missing parts from reference TRBV7-7 and TRBJ2-7): GAGVSQSPRYKVTKRGQDVTLRCDPISSHATLYWYQQALGQGPEFLTYFNYEAQPDKSGLPSDRFSAERPEGSISTLTIQRTEQRDSAMYRCASSSRNRYYEQYFGPGTRLTVT.

This clonotype was counted once. V usage is TRBV14 and J usage is TRBJ2-4, with TRBD1 matching over 7 bases. The last part of the DNA fits TRBJ2-7 better; the J call may be wrong. The CDR3 has 15 residues. Germline V gives CDR1 SGHDN, CDR2 FVKESK. This CDR3 is CASSPRQGKAYEQYF. Here the CDR3 DNA reads TGTGCCAGCAGCCCACGACAGGGTAAGGCCTACGAGCAGTACTTC.

This rearrangement joins TRBV2 to TRBJ2-2; D remains unclear. Trimming pared 7 bases from V and 9 bases from J, leaving 21 bases between. Germline V gene sequence: CDR1 SNHLY, CDR2 FYNNEI. This CDR3 region has 15 residues. CDR3 in amino acids: CASTPGRLPARELFF. CDR3 bases: TGTGCCAGCACCCCGGGTAGGCTGCCTGCGAGGGAGCTGTTTTTT.

This chain connects TRBV10-3 to TRBJ1-1, with D unresolved. Trimming cost V 4 bases and J 1 base, with 7 bases left between them. The CDR3 has 13 residues. Germline V gene data show CDR1 as ENHRY and CDR2 as SYGVKD. CDR3 amino acids: CAISGSWNTEAFF. DNA of the CDR3: TGTGCCATCAGTGGGTCGTGGAACACTGAAGCTTTCTTT.

This clonotype appeared a few times. The V gene is TRBV3-1, the J gene TRBJ2-7; D assignment may be TRBD1 or TRBD2 (5 bases each). This CDR3 is 16 amino acids long. The V and J ends lost 8 bases and 7 bases respectively, with 27 bases between them. Germline V CDR1 and CDR2: LGHDT, YNNKEL (reference sequence). CDR3 sequence (DNA): TGTGCCAGCGGGGGATTTTCTAAGGACAATTACAATGAGCAGTACTTC. Protein: CASGGFSKDNYNEQYF.